This entry concerns a single TCR beta chain. Its specificity is not known. This sample was included in a study of cytomegalovirus exposure and HLA in healthy donors. Study-wide results and limits: More clonal expansion characterized HLA-associated TCR beta chains than equally common others in a later analysis. The dataset shows that most TCR sequences were rare, while some public TCRs occurred in many donors. Based on reports, TCR beta sequences accurately predicted HLA-A and HLA-B alleles for most subjects. Three chains linked to CMV were shown in vitro to be specific for CMV antigens.

The PCR was carried out with 60 Vbeta primers and 13 Jbeta primers. Clones were read by immunoSEQ multiplex PCR, and TCRdb kept only the in-frame ones, dropping some. The sample contains roughly 140,000 clones, approximately 80% of which appear only once. Germline CDR1 reads SQVTM; CDR2 reads ANQGSEA. This CDR3 contains 11 residues. Trimming pared 5 bases from V and 4 bases from J, leaving 6 bases between. The rearrangement joins TRBV29-1 to TRBJ2-1; no definite D call. The receptor was isolated from a male donor in good health and CMV-seronegative. Sequenced input: PBMCs. CDR3 region: CSVFRYNEQFF. In DNA, the CDR3 is TGCAGCGTTTTCAGGTACAATGAGCAGTTCTTC.